The clone carrying this T cell receptor beta chain was seen many times. Its antigen remains unknown. V lost 1 base and J lost 6, with 19 bases in between. The CDR3 has 15 residues. The germline CDR1 and CDR2 sequences are GTSNPN and SVGIG (reference sequence). These data are taken from a study of T-cell memory formation after mild COVID-19. UMIs and sample barcodes were carried by the TCR alpha and TCR beta cDNA libraries that 5'RACE produced using constant-segment primers. Each CDR3 protein is one row after TCRdb ran MiXCR on the 5' RACE reads. Of approximately 40,000 distinct CDR3 sequences listed, 9.5% to 12% are singletons. Whole-study findings and limits: Memory sampled before infection contained some responding clones, suggesting cross-reactive memory joined.

The J gene is TRBJ2-7, the V gene TRBV30, with a tentative D call TRBD2 (5 bases). The sample was PBMCs or a T cell subset sorted from them (not recorded which). The source of this sequence is a man aged 18-30 years who had mild COVID-19 (a few samples of this study predate the infection). Cell type and time point are not known. Here the CDR3 DNA reads TGTGCCTGGAGTGAGCCTTGGGAGTACAGAGTCGAGCAGTACTTC. This gives the protein CAWSEPWEYRVEQYF.